A selection of T cell receptor beta chains follows, all from one sample in a study of T-cell reconstitution after alpha-beta-depleted transplantation in children. TCRdb used MiXCR to reprocess the PCR reads, holding one entry per CDR3 protein. The sample contains some 220,000 distinct CDR3 sequences, around 9.6% of which appear only once. The sequencing here drew on PBMCs from the stem cell graft donor, taken from the stem cell graft. All receptors come from a human donor who donated a stem cell graft to a child with acute lymphoblastic leukemia. Both conserved end residues are part of each CDR3. Each record gives: clone size, J gene, V gene, CDR3 length, D gene, CDR3 protein, CDR3 DNA. D genes are given only for firm matches. Part of the rows lack a size; the others show once, few, many or a class for expanded clones.

clone size: few; J gene: TRBJ2-1; V gene: TRBV4-2; CDR3 length: 15; D gene: TRBD2; CDR3 protein: CASSQVRLAGNEQFF; CDR3 DNA: TGTGCCAGCAGCCAAGTTAGACTAGCCGGGAATGAGCAGTTCTTC
clone size: many; J gene: TRBJ2-3; V gene: TRBV5-1; CDR3 length: 16; D gene: .; CDR3 protein: CATTWGSKGPADTQYF; CDR3 DNA: TGCGCCACCACGTGGGGTAGTAAGGGACCGGCAGATACGCAGTATTTT
clone size: few; J gene: TRBJ1-4; V gene: TRBV5-1; CDR3 length: 16; D gene: .; CDR3 protein: CASSLGRGPTNEKLFF; CDR3 DNA: TGCGCCAGCAGCTTGGGTCGGGGGCCAACTAATGAAAAACTGTTTTTT
clone size: many; J gene: TRBJ1-5; V gene: TRBV10-3; CDR3 length: 16; D gene: TRBD1; CDR3 protein: CAIGGQGGLNDQPQHF; CDR3 DNA: TGTGCCATCGGAGGTCAAGGGGGCTTGAACGATCAGCCCCAGCATTTT
clone size: few; J gene: TRBJ1-6; V gene: TRBV5-1; CDR3 length: 15; D gene: .; CDR3 protein: CASSLWGFHESPLHF; CDR3 DNA: TGCGCCAGCAGCTTGTGGGGTTTTCACGAGTCACCCCTCCACTTT
clone size: many; J gene: TRBJ1-5; V gene: TRBV3-1; CDR3 length: 13; D gene: .; CDR3 protein: CASSQTGTEPQHF; CDR3 DNA: TGTGCCAGCAGCCAGACAGGTACAGAGCCCCAGCATTTT
clone size: many; J gene: TRBJ2-1; V gene: TRBV7-9; CDR3 length: 15; D gene: .; CDR3 protein: CASSQRIRKGNEQFF; CDR3 DNA: TGTGCCAGCAGTCAAAGGATCCGCAAGGGGAATGAGCAGTTCTTC
clone size: .; J gene: TRBJ1-4; V gene: TRBV16; CDR3 length: 18; D gene: .; CDR3 protein: CASSLGDLRIRNNEKLFF; CDR3 DNA: TGTGCCAGCAGCCTAGGGGACCTCCGAATCAGGAATAATGAAAAACTGTTTTTT
clone size: few; J gene: TRBJ2-7; V gene: TRBV5-1; CDR3 length: 15; D gene: TRBD1; CDR3 protein: CASSLGQGYSYEQYF; CDR3 DNA: TGCGCCAGCAGCTTGGGACAGGGTTACTCCTACGAGCAGTACTTC
clone size: many; J gene: TRBJ2-3; V gene: TRBV6-5; CDR3 length: 18; D gene: .; CDR3 protein: CASSYTGQPRWDTDTQYF; CDR3 DNA: TGTGCCAGCAGTTACACAGGACAGCCGAGATGGGATACAGATACGCAGTATTTT
clone size: .; J gene: TRBJ1-5; V gene: TRBV6-4; CDR3 length: 15; D gene: .; CDR3 protein: CASTDHAQGNQPQHF; CDR3 DNA: TGTGCCAGCACCGACCACGCCCAGGGCAATCAGCCCCAGCATTTT
clone size: .; J gene: TRBJ2-4; V gene: TRBV12-3/TRBV12-4; CDR3 length: 15; D gene: .; CDR3 protein: CASRGLGGAKNIQYF; CDR3 DNA: TGTGCCAGCAGAGGTCTAGGAGGGGCCAAAAACATTCAGTACTTC
clone size: many; J gene: TRBJ2-5; V gene: TRBV10-3; CDR3 length: 14; D gene: .; CDR3 protein: CAIGVGGSQETQYF; CDR3 DNA: TGTGCCATCGGAGTCGGGGGTTCTCAAGAGACCCAGTACTTC
clone size: many; J gene: TRBJ2-5; V gene: TRBV2; CDR3 length: 10; D gene: .; CDR3 protein: CASGWETQYF; CDR3 DNA: TGTGCCAGCGGTTGGGAGACCCAGTACTTC
clone size: .; J gene: TRBJ1-3; V gene: TRBV27; CDR3 length: 14; D gene: .; CDR3 protein: CASSAGVSGNTIYF; CDR3 DNA: TGTGCCAGCAGCGCCGGGGTATCGGGAAACACCATATATTTT
clone size: many; J gene: TRBJ2-3; V gene: TRBV11-2; CDR3 length: 17; D gene: TRBD2; CDR3 protein: CASSSRLAPKATDTQYF; CDR3 DNA: TGTGCCAGCAGCTCCAGACTAGCCCCTAAGGCCACAGATACGCAGTATTTT
clone size: .; J gene: TRBJ2-5; V gene: TRBV9; CDR3 length: 15; D gene: .; CDR3 protein: CASNFQGRGQETQYF; CDR3 DNA: TGTGCCAGCAATTTTCAGGGAAGGGGCCAAGAGACCCAGTACTTC
clone size: few; J gene: TRBJ1-5; V gene: TRBV6-5; CDR3 length: 17; D gene: .; CDR3 protein: CASRPQAVGASNQPQHF; CDR3 DNA: TGTGCCAGCAGGCCACAGGCGGTAGGGGCTAGCAATCAGCCCCAGCATTTT
clone size: few; J gene: TRBJ1-1; V gene: TRBV5-1; CDR3 length: 16; D gene: TRBD1; CDR3 protein: CASSSQGAGANTEAFF; CDR3 DNA: TGCGCCAGCAGCTCCCAGGGGGCAGGAGCGAACACTGAAGCTTTCTTT
clone size: many; J gene: TRBJ2-7; V gene: TRBV7-2; CDR3 length: 13; D gene: .; CDR3 protein: CASRSPGSYEQYF; CDR3 DNA: TGTGCCAGCAGGTCGCCCGGCTCCTACGAGCAGTACTTC
clone size: .; J gene: TRBJ1-4; V gene: TRBV7-9; CDR3 length: 16; D gene: .; CDR3 protein: CASSSTDPATNEKLFF; CDR3 DNA: TGTGCCAGCAGCTCCACGGACCCTGCAACTAATGAAAAACTGTTTTTT
clone size: many; J gene: TRBJ2-5; V gene: TRBV3-1; CDR3 length: 14; D gene: .; CDR3 protein: CASSHSGVEETQYF; CDR3 DNA: TGTGCCAGCAGCCATTCAGGGGTCGAGGAGACCCAGTACTTC
clone size: few; J gene: TRBJ1-2; V gene: TRBV12-3/TRBV12-4; CDR3 length: 14; D gene: .; CDR3 protein: CASSSRGWGAGYTF; CDR3 DNA: TGTGCCAGCAGTTCAAGGGGGTGGGGGGCTGGCTACACCTTC
clone size: few; J gene: TRBJ2-7; V gene: TRBV18; CDR3 length: 14; D gene: TRBD1; CDR3 protein: CASSPWDRGREQYF; CDR3 DNA: TGTGCCAGCTCACCCTGGGACAGGGGGCGCGAGCAGTACTTC
clone size: .; J gene: TRBJ1-1; V gene: TRBV7-9; CDR3 length: 13; D gene: .; CDR3 protein: CASIERTNTEAFF; CDR3 DNA: TGTGCCAGCATCGAGCGTACGAACACTGAAGCTTTCTTT
clone size: .; J gene: TRBJ2-7; V gene: TRBV11-2; CDR3 length: 14; D gene: .; CDR3 protein: CASSSFVTTYEQYF; CDR3 DNA: TGTGCCAGCAGCTCCTTTGTAACCACTTACGAGCAGTACTTC
clone size: .; J gene: TRBJ1-1; V gene: TRBV20-1; CDR3 length: 16; D gene: .; CDR3 protein: CSASGEGGGVYTEAFF; CDR3 DNA: TGCAGTGCTAGTGGTGAGGGTGGGGGCGTGTACACTGAAGCTTTCTTT
clone size: many; J gene: TRBJ2-2; V gene: TRBV25-1; CDR3 length: 16; D gene: TRBD2; CDR3 protein: CASDSTSGGHPGELFF; CDR3 DNA: TGTGCCAGCGATTCAACTAGCGGGGGACATCCCGGGGAGCTGTTTTTT
clone size: few; J gene: TRBJ2-5; V gene: TRBV5-6; CDR3 length: 14; D gene: .; CDR3 protein: CASSLGLTQETQYF; CDR3 DNA: TGTGCCAGCAGCTTGGGACTGACACAAGAGACCCAGTACTTC
clone size: .; J gene: TRBJ2-1; V gene: TRBV20-1; CDR3 length: 15; D gene: .; CDR3 protein: CSARDLYDSSLKQFF; CDR3 DNA: TGCAGTGCTAGAGATCTCTACGACAGCAGCCTTAAGCAGTTCTTC
clone size: many; J gene: TRBJ1-6; V gene: TRBV9; CDR3 length: 14; D gene: .; CDR3 protein: CASSQGLRNSPLHF; CDR3 DNA: TGTGCCAGCAGCCAGGGGTTAAGGAATTCACCCCTCCACTTT
clone size: many; J gene: TRBJ2-3; V gene: TRBV5-6; CDR3 length: 14; D gene: .; CDR3 protein: CASSFVVSTDTQYF; CDR3 DNA: TGTGCCAGCAGCTTTGTGGTAAGCACAGATACGCAGTATTTT
clone size: .; J gene: TRBJ2-2; V gene: TRBV10-3; CDR3 length: 17; D gene: TRBD2; CDR3 protein: CAITSTSGGPDSGELFF; CDR3 DNA: TGTGCCATCACCTCGACTAGCGGGGGGCCTGATTCCGGGGAGCTGTTTTTT
clone size: few; J gene: TRBJ2-7; V gene: TRBV5-1; CDR3 length: 15; D gene: .; CDR3 protein: CASSLGGRVIDEQYF; CDR3 DNA: TGCGCCAGCAGCTTGGGCGGCAGGGTCATCGACGAGCAGTACTTC
clone size: few; J gene: TRBJ2-1; V gene: TRBV18; CDR3 length: 15; D gene: TRBD1; CDR3 protein: CASSPNRGPYNEQFF; CDR3 DNA: TGTGCCAGCTCACCAAACAGGGGGCCATACAATGAGCAGTTCTTC
clone size: few; J gene: TRBJ1-2; V gene: TRBV3-1; CDR3 length: 11; D gene: .; CDR3 protein: CASSQDLGYTF; CDR3 DNA: TGTGCCAGCAGCCAAGATCTTGGCTACACCTTC
clone size: .; J gene: TRBJ2-7; V gene: TRBV12-3/TRBV12-4; CDR3 length: 17; D gene: .; CDR3 protein: CASSLVAGSGHNYEQYF; CDR3 DNA: TGTGCCAGCAGTTTAGTCGCGGGGTCGGGGCATAACTACGAGCAGTACTTC
clone size: many; J gene: TRBJ1-5; V gene: TRBV3-1; CDR3 length: 15; D gene: .; CDR3 protein: CASSLDGYSNQPQHF; CDR3 DNA: TGTGCCAGCAGCCTGGACGGGTATAGCAATCAGCCCCAGCATTTT
clone size: many; J gene: TRBJ1-4; V gene: TRBV29-1; CDR3 length: 12; D gene: .; CDR3 protein: CSVAGDGEKLFF; CDR3 DNA: TGCAGCGTTGCAGGGGATGGTGAAAAACTGTTTTTT
clone size: many; J gene: TRBJ1-2; V gene: TRBV25-1; CDR3 length: 15; D gene: .; CDR3 protein: CASSGWKQGNYGYTF; CDR3 DNA: TGTGCCAGCAGTGGTTGGAAACAGGGCAACTATGGCTACACCTTC
clone size: .; J gene: TRBJ2-1; V gene: TRBV3-1; CDR3 length: 13; D gene: .; CDR3 protein: CASSQIPRGEQFF; CDR3 DNA: TGTGCCAGCAGCCAAATCCCCCGGGGCGAGCAGTTCTTC
clone size: many; J gene: TRBJ2-7; V gene: TRBV10-3; CDR3 length: 15; D gene: TRBD2; CDR3 protein: CAITSLPAGNGEQYF; CDR3 DNA: TGTGCCATCACTTCGTTACCAGCGGGGAACGGCGAGCAGTACTTC
clone size: many; J gene: TRBJ1-1; V gene: TRBV7-9; CDR3 length: 15; D gene: TRBD1; CDR3 protein: CASSSDLTGGTEAFF; CDR3 DNA: TGTGCCAGCAGCTCAGACCTGACAGGGGGTACTGAAGCTTTCTTT
clone size: many; J gene: TRBJ1-1; V gene: TRBV10-2; CDR3 length: 15; D gene: .; CDR3 protein: CASSDRRGLNTEAFF; CDR3 DNA: TGCGCCAGCAGCGACCGCCGGGGCCTGAACACTGAAGCTTTCTTT
clone size: many; J gene: TRBJ1-3; V gene: TRBV5-1; CDR3 length: 15; D gene: TRBD1; CDR3 protein: CASSTGQGRGNTIYF; CDR3 DNA: TGCGCCAGCAGCACCGGACAGGGGAGAGGAAACACCATATATTTT
clone size: .; J gene: TRBJ2-7; V gene: TRBV20-1; CDR3 length: 13; D gene: .; CDR3 protein: CSAPRLAKDEQYF; CDR3 DNA: TGCAGTGCTCCCCGCCTAGCGAAGGACGAGCAGTACTTC
clone size: many; J gene: TRBJ2-3; V gene: TRBV12-3/TRBV12-4; CDR3 length: 15; D gene: TRBD1; CDR3 protein: CASSRDRVLADTQYF; CDR3 DNA: TGTGCCAGCAGCCGCGACAGGGTATTGGCAGATACGCAGTATTTT
clone size: few; J gene: TRBJ2-7; V gene: TRBV6-6; CDR3 length: 13; D gene: .; CDR3 protein: CASSSPGSYEQYF; CDR3 DNA: TGTGCCAGCAGTTCGCCAGGCTCCTACGAGCAGTACTTC
clone size: few; J gene: TRBJ2-5; V gene: TRBV20-1; CDR3 length: 13; D gene: .; CDR3 protein: CSASKTAQETQYF; CDR3 DNA: TGCAGTGCTAGTAAGACAGCTCAAGAGACCCAGTACTTC
clone size: many; J gene: TRBJ2-5; V gene: TRBV12-3/TRBV12-4; CDR3 length: 11; D gene: TRBD2; CDR3 protein: CASSLGTSQYF; CDR3 DNA: TGTGCCAGCAGTCTTGGGACTAGCCAGTACTTC
clone size: many; J gene: TRBJ1-6; V gene: TRBV11-3; CDR3 length: 13; D gene: .; CDR3 protein: CASSLRGGSPLHF; CDR3 DNA: TGTGCCAGCAGCTTAAGGGGTGGGTCACCCCTCCACTTT
clone size: many; J gene: TRBJ1-3; V gene: TRBV12-3/TRBV12-4; CDR3 length: 13; D gene: .; CDR3 protein: CASSGGSGNTIYF; CDR3 DNA: TGTGCCAGCAGTGGGGGCTCTGGAAACACCATATATTTT